This T cell receptor (beta chain) was recorded in a study of glioma-infiltrating T cells. Overall study results and limits: Non-neoplastic patients had below-expected tissue-blood divergence, while all gliomas exceeded expectation. CDR3 overlap between tissue and blood was very small.

In its sample, this clonotype was seen many times. Its antigen is as yet unknown. Using RNA template, CDR3s of TCR alpha and beta were amplified with iRepertoire arm-PCR. One-step reverse transcription and amplification started from roughly 100-400 ng of tissue mRNA or PBMC total RNA. Using its own MiXCR run on the multiplex PCR reads, TCRdb lists one record per CDR3 protein. In the table there are 100,000 to 150,000 distinct CDR3 sequences, under 30% of which are singletons. The trim removed 6 bases at V and 8 bases at J, leaving 4 bases unmatched. CDR1 is MNHNS and CDR2 is SASEGT in the germline V gene. This CDR3 region has 12 residues.

This chain uses TRBV6-1 with TRBJ2-1, with 7 bases fitting TRBD2. The material sequenced was glioma tissue, nonneoplastic brain tissue, or PBMCs (not recorded which). The receptor's source is a human donor with low-grade glioma or glioblastoma, undergoing nonglioma brain surgery, or in good health (not recorded which). The CDR3 spells CASRASGDEQFF. As DNA, the CDR3 is TGTGCCAGCAGGGCTAGCGGCGATGAGCAGTTCTTC.